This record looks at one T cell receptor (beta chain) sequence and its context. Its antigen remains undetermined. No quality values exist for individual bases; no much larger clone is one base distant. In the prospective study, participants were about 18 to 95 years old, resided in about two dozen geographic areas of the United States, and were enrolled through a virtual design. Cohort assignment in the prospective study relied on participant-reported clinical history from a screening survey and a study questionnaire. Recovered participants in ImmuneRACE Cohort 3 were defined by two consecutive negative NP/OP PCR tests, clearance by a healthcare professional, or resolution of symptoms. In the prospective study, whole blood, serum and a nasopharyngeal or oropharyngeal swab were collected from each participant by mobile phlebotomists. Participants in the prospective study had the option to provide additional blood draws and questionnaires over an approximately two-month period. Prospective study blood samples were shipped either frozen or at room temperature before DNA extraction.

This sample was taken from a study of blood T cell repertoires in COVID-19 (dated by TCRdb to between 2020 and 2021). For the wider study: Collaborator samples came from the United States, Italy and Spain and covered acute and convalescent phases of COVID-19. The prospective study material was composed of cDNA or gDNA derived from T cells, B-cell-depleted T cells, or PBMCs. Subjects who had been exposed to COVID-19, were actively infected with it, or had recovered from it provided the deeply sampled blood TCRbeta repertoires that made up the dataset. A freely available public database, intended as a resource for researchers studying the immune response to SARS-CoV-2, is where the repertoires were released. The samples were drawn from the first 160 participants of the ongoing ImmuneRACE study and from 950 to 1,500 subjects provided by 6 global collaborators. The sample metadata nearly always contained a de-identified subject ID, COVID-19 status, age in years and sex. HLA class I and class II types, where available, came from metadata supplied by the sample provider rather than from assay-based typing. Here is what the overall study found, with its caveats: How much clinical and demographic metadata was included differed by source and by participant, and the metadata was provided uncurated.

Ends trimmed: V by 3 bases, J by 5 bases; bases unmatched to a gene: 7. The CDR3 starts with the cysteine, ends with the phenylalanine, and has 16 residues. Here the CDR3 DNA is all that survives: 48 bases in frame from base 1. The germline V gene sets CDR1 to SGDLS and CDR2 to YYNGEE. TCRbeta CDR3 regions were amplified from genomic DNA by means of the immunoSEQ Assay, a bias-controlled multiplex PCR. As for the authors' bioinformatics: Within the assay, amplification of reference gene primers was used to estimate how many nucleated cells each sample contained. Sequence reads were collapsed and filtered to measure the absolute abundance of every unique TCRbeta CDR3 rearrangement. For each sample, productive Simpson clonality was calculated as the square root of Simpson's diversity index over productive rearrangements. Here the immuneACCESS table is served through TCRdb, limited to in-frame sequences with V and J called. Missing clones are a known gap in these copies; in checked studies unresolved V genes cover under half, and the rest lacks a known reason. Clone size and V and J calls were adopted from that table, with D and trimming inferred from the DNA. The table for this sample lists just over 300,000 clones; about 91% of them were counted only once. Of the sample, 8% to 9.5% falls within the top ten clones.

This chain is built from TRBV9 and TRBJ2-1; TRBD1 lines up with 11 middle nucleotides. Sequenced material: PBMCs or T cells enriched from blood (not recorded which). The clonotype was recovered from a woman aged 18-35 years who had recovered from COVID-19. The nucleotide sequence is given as TGTGCCAGCAGCGATTCCGGGACAGGGGGAGACAATGAGCAGTTCTTC. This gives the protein CASSDSGTGGDNEQFF.